This is a list of T cell receptor beta chains from one sample in a study of T cell responses to AZD1222 COVID-19 vaccine. Clones were read by immunoSEQ multiplex PCR, and TCRdb kept only the in-frame ones, dropping some. The data contain more than 85,000 clones, 90% to 95% of them seen just once; the ten biggest clones take up around 7%. Here the sequenced sample was peripheral blood, taken on day 0 of AZD1222 vaccination. Receptors originate from an adult in good health. The conserved cysteine and the conserved F or W are not part of the CDR3 here. Where a row states a size, it is once, few, many or the class of an expanded clone; other rows omit it.

.	TRBV14	ASSPGGAWGSYEQY
.	TRBV29-1	SVGDAFSNQPQH
.	TRBV19	ASSGGSGEQF
.	TRBV7-9	ASSSGTGNQPQH
.	TRBV11-2	ASSAVGGSDQPQH
.	TRBV7-2	ASSLGKAGFEAHEQF
.	TRBV5-6	ASSLRGEGRETQY
.	TRBV6-5	ASSYSAGNTIY
.	TRBV18	ASSPLTNLGTEAF
.	TRBV27	ASSKIGQNYGYT
.	TRBV19	ASQGQGTLNSPLH
.	TRBV30	AWSRTSGSKDEQF
.	TRBV5-1	ASSLAGSADTIY
.	TRBV27	ASSTGRRFYGYT
.	TRBV18	ASSQGVTNYGYT
.	TRBV5-5	ASSAERGHNQPQH
.	TRBV7-2	ASSPWGELF
.	TRBV6-6	ASSPNPDRASNQPQH
.	TRBV19	ASSINRASGSEQF
.	TRBV7-2	ASSLSPGIINQPQH
.	TRBV24-1	ATSDRQGGGYGYT
.	TRBV5-6	ASSFRGAMSYEQY
once	TRBV5-4	ASSKKQGGNTEAF
once	TRBV2	ASLEWVNTEAF
.	TRBV6-5	ASSDIGNTEAF
.	TRBV5-4	ASSRDRSTDTQY
.	TRBV5-1	ASSELPGRQETQY
.	TRBV5-1	ASSVGTVENQPQH
.	TRBV7-9	ASSTGLFDTGELF
.	TRBV3-1/TRBV3-2	ASSHQGINEKLF
once	TRBV5-1	ASSLVGHSTDTQY
few	TRBV5-1	ASSPGQGNTGELF
.	TRBV5-1	ASSLDPGLAADTQY
once	TRBV6-5	ASSSASTSGKGEQY
.	TRBV19	ASSFGGTYNEQF
.	TRBV5-5	ASSLALDSLSTDTQY
.	TRBV5-1	ASSTAGQGGQETQY
.	TRBV3-1/TRBV3-2	ASSQPGRNYEQY
.	TRBV30	AWSGGAGDTIY
.	TRBV7-2	ASSPGLAANEQF
.	TRBV19	ASSGQDSNQPQH
.	TRBV2	ASKYEYNEQF
.	TRBV2	ASSEWYEQY
once	TRBV7-9	ASSLLAGETQY
.	TRBV2	ASMGSEGRHTEAF
.	TRBV4-2	ASSPGRGGYT
.	TRBV10-3	AISESEGSSGNTIY